The 22 T cell receptor beta chains presented below share a single source sample, sequenced in a study of tumor and adjacent non-tumor tissue in lung cancer. The template was RNA from unsorted bulk tissue. The library came from three nested PCR rounds adapted from ARM-PCR protocols. Each CDR3 protein is one row after TCRdb ran MiXCR on the multiplex PCR reads. Of 100,000 to 150,000 distinct CDR3 sequences listed, approximately 66% are singletons. Specimen: lung tumor tissue. These receptors originate from a man in his thirties or forties with non-small cell lung cancer.

There are a few counts of this clonotype. Mismatch with germline at one junction end may stem from a read error. The chain employs TRBV4-1 and TRBJ2-2, with D possibly TRBD2 on 6 matching bases. Germline V gene lookup returns CDR1 MGHRA and CDR2 YSYEKL. The CDR3 runs to 16 residues. CDR3: CTSSQEVSSVTGELFF. The CDR3 nucleotides are TGCACCAGCAGCCAAGAAGTTTCTAGCGTCACCGGGGAGCTGTTTTTT.

In the case of this clonotype: A single base separates this from a much larger clone, so it may be a read error. The chain links TRBV6-5 to TRBJ2-1; TRBD2 is a possible D gene (5 bases). Germline CDR1 reads MNHEY; CDR2 reads SVGAGI. Trimming took off 0 bases at V and 12 bases at J, with 24 bases between the two ends. The CDR3 is made up of 17 amino acids. The CDR3 region has the DNA TGTGCCAGCAGTTACTCTCCGGTACCCGTCCCGAGCGGCCTGCAGTTCTTC. Amino acids: CASSYSPVPVPSGLQFF.

The gene calls are TRBV30 and TRBJ2-7; D tentatively fits TRBD1 or TRBD2 (7 bases each). Germline V CDR1 and CDR2: GTSNPN, SVGIG (reference sequence). The V gene lost 4 bases and the J gene lost 10 bases, with 20 bases spanning the gap. The CDR3 consists of 13 residues. CDR3 in amino acids: CAWNVARGGEQYF. In DNA form, the CDR3 reads TGTGCCTGGAATGTAGCCAGGGGGGGAGAACAGTACTTC.

The rearrangement joins TRBV20-1 to TRBJ2-1, with D perhaps matching TRBD1 or TRBD2 (5 bases each). TRBJ2-7 matches the DNA end more closely, so the J call is doubtful. The V gene's germline CDR1 is DFQATT and CDR2 SNEGSKA (reference sequence). The CDR3 has 14 residues. The chain's CDR3 is CSARWAGGHNEQYF. CDR3 in DNA: TGCAGTGCTAGATGGGCTGGGGGTCACAATGAGCAGTACTTC.

With regard to this clonotype: Since a much larger clone is just one base distant, this may be a read error. Because it lacks the conserved phenylalanine or tryptophan at the end, this CDR3 is likely a read error. The J gene is TRBJ2-7, the V gene TRBV12-3 or TRBV12-4; D might be TRBD1 or TRBD2, each matching 6 bases. CDR3 size: 13 residues. Deletions cut 3 bases from V and 5 bases from J, with 11 bases between. CDR3: CASSLSGEDEQYL. CDR3 sequence (DNA): TGTGCCAGCAGTTTGTCAGGGGAGGACGAGCAGTACTTA.

The CDR3 region is CASGLVRGTINQPQHF. CDR3 in DNA: TGTGCTAGTGGTTTGGTACGAGGGACTATCAATCAGCCCCAGCATTTT. The rearrangement uses TRBV12-5 and TRBJ1-5, with TRBD1 as a possible D gene (5 bases). CDR1 is LGHNT, CDR2 FRNRAP, per germline. V shed 0 bases and J shed 3 bases, with 12 bases lying between them. This CDR3 region has 16 residues.

A remark on this clonotype: A single base separates this from a much larger clone, so it may be a read error. V gene TRBV12-3 or TRBV12-4 combines with J gene TRBJ2-3, with a possible D match to TRBD2 (6 bases). The CDR3 runs to 15 residues. Trimming took 3 bases from V and 0 from J, leaving 10 bases between them. CDR3: CASSFSAGSTDTQYF. The CDR3 nucleotides are TGTGCCAGCAGTTTCAGCGCGGGGAGCACAGATACGCAGTATTTT.

The chain carries TRBV6-5 and TRBJ1-6; maybe TRBD1 (6 bases). CDR3 length equals 13 residues. Deletions cut 6 bases from V and 15 bases from J, with 18 bases between. Germline CDR1 and CDR2: MNHEY and SVGAGI. CDR3 region: CASSVPQGTRLHF. CDR3 DNA: TGTGCCAGCAGCGTACCACAGGGAACACGCCTCCACTTT.

This clonotype was detected a few times. The chain couples TRBV11-3 to TRBJ2-1; 9 nucleotides agree with TRBD1. Matching the DNA end better, TRBJ2-7 makes the J call doubtful. This CDR3 is built from 14 residues. Germline V gene sequence: CDR1 SGHNT, CDR2 YENEEA. The chain's CDR3 is CASSLEQGASEQYF. DNA of the CDR3: TGTGCCAGCAGCTTAGAACAGGGGGCGAGCGAGCAGTACTTC.

The chain is built from TRBV7-3 and TRBJ2-1, with D perhaps matching TRBD2 (5 bases). V lost 7 bases to trimming and J lost 0 bases, with 13 bases between them. From germline, CDR1 is SGHTA and CDR2 FQGTGA. The CDR3 totals 15 residues. The CDR3 sequence is CASNLLGSSYNEQFF. The CDR3 DNA reads as TGTGCCAGCAACTTGCTAGGGAGCTCCTACAATGAGCAGTTCTTC.

On this clonotype itself: The conserved closing phenylalanine or tryptophan is absent in this CDR3, likely reflecting a read error. The V gene is TRBV6-6, the J gene TRBJ1-2; tentatively, D is TRBD1 (6 bases). Germline CDR1 reads MNHNY; CDR2 reads SVGAGI (reference sequence). CDR3 size: 12 residues. The CDR3 region is CVSSTGNYGYTL. CDR3 DNA: TGTGTCAGCAGCACAGGGAACTACGGCTACACCTTA.

Note on this clonotype: At one end the junction does not follow the germline gene, possibly because of a read error. The chain employs TRBV20-1 and TRBJ2-1, with 13 bases that match TRBD2. Germline-derived CDR1 and CDR2 are DFQATT and SNEGSKA (reference sequence). The CDR3 is made up of 17 amino acids. Written as DNA, the CDR3 is TGCAGTGCTAATCAATGGACTAGCGGGAGCTCCTACAATGATCAGTTCTTC. Translated, it gives CSANQWTSGSSYNDQFF.

The chain carries TRBV6-1 and TRBJ2-3; D call uncertain. CDR3 length equals 16 residues. Between the trimmed V and J ends, which lost 2 bases and 2 bases, there was a span of 14 bases. Germline CDR1 reads MNHNS; CDR2 reads SASEGT. The CDR3 reads CASSEHLRINTDTQYF. DNA for the CDR3: TGTGCCAGCAGTGAACACCTTAGGATAAACACAGATACGCAGTATTTT.

This clonotype showed up many times. The chain couples TRBV10-2 to TRBJ2-7; TRBD1 agrees at 8 bases. Germline assignment: CDR1 WSHSY and CDR2 SAAADI. The V gene end was trimmed by 6 bases and the J gene end by 6 bases; junction bases not matched to a gene: 10. CDR3 size: 14 residues. CDR3 region: CASSQPRTGPEQYF. CDR3 nucleotide sequence: TGCGCCAGCAGCCAACCTAGGACAGGGCCCGAGCAGTACTTC.

This clonotype showed up just once. The conserved closing phenylalanine or tryptophan is absent in this CDR3, likely reflecting a read error. The chain is built from TRBV5-4 and TRBJ2-5; no definite D call. The CDR3 has 12 residues. The V gene lost 0 bases and the J gene lost 5 bases, with 5 bases spanning the gap. In germline, CDR1 is SGHNT, CDR2 YYREEE (reference sequence). The CDR3 region has the DNA TGTGCCAGCAGCTTGGAGTCCGAGACCCAGTACCTC. It yields the protein CASSLESETQYL.

With regard to this clonotype: A much larger clonotype is one base distant, so this may be a read error. This chain uses TRBV20-1 with TRBJ2-1; tentatively, D is TRBD2 (6 bases). This CDR3 is built from 12 residues. Germline CDR1 DFQATT, CDR2 SNEGSKA (reference sequence). The V gene lost 3 bases and the J gene lost 8 bases, with 11 bases spanning the gap. Here the CDR3 DNA reads TGCAGTGCTAGGGGGACGGGGGATGAGCAGTTCTTC. Its translation: CSARGTGDEQFF.

To note about this clonotype: A much larger clone sits a single nucleotide away, making a read error possible. The chain combines TRBV29-1 with TRBJ2-1; D is perhaps TRBD2 (6 bases). The CDR3 runs 15 residues. CDR1 is SQVTM, CDR2 ANQGSEA, per germline. CDR3 sequence: CSLDRGTSSYNEQFF. The DNA of the CDR3 is TGCAGCCTTGATCGGGGGACCAGCTCCTACAATGAGCAGTTCTTC.

In regard to this clonotype: A much larger clonotype is one base distant, so this may be a read error. V and J are TRBV4-1 and TRBJ2-1, with TRBD2 as a possible D gene (5 bases). CDR3 size: 15 residues. Germline V lookup: CDR1 MGHRA, CDR2 YSYEKL. The DNA of the CDR3 is TGCGCCAGCAGCCTTAGCGCCCACTCCTACGATGAGCAGTTCTTC. Translated: CASSLSAHSYDEQFF.

The table lists this clonotype with a count of one. No conserved phenylalanine or tryptophan ends this CDR3, so it is likely a read error. The J gene is TRBJ1-6, the V gene TRBV6-5; the D gene is possibly TRBD1 (5 bases). CDR1 MNHEY and CDR2 SVGAGI come from the germline V gene. The CDR3 has 15 amino acids. V was clipped by 5 bases and J by 9 bases, with 17 bases between them. CDR3 DNA sequence: TGTGCCAGCAGTCAAAGAGGGGCCGGTGGTTCACCCCTCCACCTT. The encoded protein is CASSQRGAGGSPLHL.

Only one count was recorded for this clonotype. The V gene is TRBV4-1, the J gene TRBJ2-7, with D possibly matching TRBD1 (6 bases). CDR1 and CDR2 (germline): MGHRA, YSYEKL. This CDR3 contains 12 residues. V was shortened by 5 bases and J by 6 bases, with 11 bases between the two germline ends. The DNA of the CDR3 is TGCGCCAGCAGCTCCAGGGGAAGCGAGCAGTACTTC. Protein sequence: CASSSRGSEQYF.

Concerning this clonotype: The junction departs from germline at one end; a sequencing error may be responsible. The chain uses TRBV9 and TRBJ1-1, with 7 positions matching TRBD1. Germline assignment: CDR1 SGDLS and CDR2 YYNGEE. This CDR3 region has 15 residues. The CDR3 sequence: CASSSSGGLGTEVFF. The CDR3, as DNA: TGTGCCAGCAGCTCTTCAGGGGGGCTGGGCACTGAAGTTTTCTTT.

This clonotype was recorded many times. The chain links TRBV20-1 to TRBJ2-7; 7 bases match TRBD2. Trimming cost V 6 bases and J 7 bases; bases outside gene matches: 9. The CDR3 consists of 12 residues. Germline lookup yields CDR1 DFQATT and CDR2 SNEGSKA (reference sequence). CDR3 bases: TGCAGTGCCGCCCCACTAGCGTGGGAGCAGTACTTC. It codes for CSAAPLAWEQYF.